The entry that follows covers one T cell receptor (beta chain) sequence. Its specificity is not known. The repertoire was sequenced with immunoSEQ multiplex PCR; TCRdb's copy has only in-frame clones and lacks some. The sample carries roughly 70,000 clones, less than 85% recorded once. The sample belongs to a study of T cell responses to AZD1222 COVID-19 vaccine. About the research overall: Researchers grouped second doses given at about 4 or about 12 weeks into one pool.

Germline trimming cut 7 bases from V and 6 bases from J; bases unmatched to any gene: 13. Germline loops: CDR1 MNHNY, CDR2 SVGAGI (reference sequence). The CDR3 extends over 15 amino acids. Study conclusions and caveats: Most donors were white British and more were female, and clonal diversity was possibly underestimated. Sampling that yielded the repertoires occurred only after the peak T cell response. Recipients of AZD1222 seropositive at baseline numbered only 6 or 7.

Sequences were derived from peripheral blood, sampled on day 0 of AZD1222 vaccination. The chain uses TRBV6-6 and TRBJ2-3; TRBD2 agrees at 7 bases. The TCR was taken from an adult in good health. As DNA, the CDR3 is TGTGCCAGCACCTTAAGATCGGGGGGTCGGGATACGCAGTATTTT. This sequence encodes CASTLRSGGRDTQYF.